These 4 T cell receptor beta chains were sequenced from one sample in a study of blood T cell repertoires in COVID-19. Libraries were prepared by immunoSEQ multiplex PCR; TCRdb keeps only in-frame clonotypes and omits some of them. The table lists under 350,000 clones, about 85% of them singletons. The sample was peripheral blood. The receptors originated from a human donor in a cohort sampled during active COVID-19.

This clone was seen a single time. The rearrangement links TRBV4-3 to TRBJ1-6; tentatively, D is TRBD1 (5 bases). Germline V lookup: CDR1 LGHNA, CDR2 YSLEER. The CDR3 consists of 17 residues. Between the trimmed V and J ends, which lost 1 base and 8 bases, there was a span of 18 bases. As DNA, the CDR3 is TGCGCCAGCAGCCAAGCCCCTTACGGGGGAACGGATTCACCCCTCCACTTT. It yields the protein CASSQAPYGGTDSPLHF.

V usage is TRBV18 and J usage is TRBJ2-5; the match to TRBD1 covers 8 bases. The CDR3 runs 15 residues. Germline V gene data show CDR1 as KGHSH and CDR2 as LQKENI. The junction had 5 bases not matched to a gene; V was cut back by 3 bases and J by 2 bases. CDR3 DNA: TGTGCCAGCTCACCTACAGGGGGGCAGCAAGAGACCCAGTACTTC. It translates to CASSPTGGQQETQYF.

CDR3 sequence: CASSLAGGTDTQYF. The CDR3 coding sequence is TGTGCCAGCAGCTTGGCGGGAGGGACAGATACGCAGTATTTT. This chain links TRBV11-2 with TRBJ2-3; the match to TRBD2 covers 9 bases. The ends lost 3 bases at V and 3 bases at J; junction bases unmatched: 1. This CDR3 contains 14 residues. Per germline, CDR1 SGHAT and CDR2 FQNNGV.

The rearrangement joins TRBV28 to TRBJ1-4, with a possible D match to TRBD1 (6 bases). From germline, CDR1 is MDHEN and CDR2 SYDVKM. This CDR3 has 15 residues. V was pared by 5 bases and J by 3 bases, with 13 bases between. Here the CDR3 DNA reads TGTGCCAGCAGTCATCTCCGGACAGCTAATGAAAAACTGTTTTTT. Its protein is CASSHLRTANEKLFF.